The rows below give T cell receptor beta chains drawn from one sample of a study of OX40 agonist ivuxolimab in advanced cancers. Profiled with immunoSEQ multiplex PCR; TCRdb holds only in-frame clones, not every one. The sample shows over 90,000 clones, around 90% of them seen only once. Source: CD4+ or CD8+ T cells sorted from blood, taken in a trial of the OX40 agonist ivuxolimab. These receptors originate from an adult with an advanced solid tumor such as melanoma, head and neck, liver or kidney cancer. Both conserved end residues are part of each CDR3.

CDR3 protein	V gene	J gene
CASSSPALYEQYF	TRBV5-4	TRBJ2-7
CASRGQGSRLEAFF	TRBV6-6	TRBJ1-1
CASSKSGSGDTEAFF	TRBV25-1	TRBJ1-1
CASSLVLGAAGELFF	TRBV7-9	TRBJ2-2
CASSIWTTGYTF	TRBV19	TRBJ1-2
CATGRDGDTGELFF	TRBV15	TRBJ2-2
CSGPFGNTIYF	TRBV20-1	TRBJ1-3
CASSQEGDSYNEQFF	TRBV4-1	TRBJ2-1
CASKNEGHTGELFF	TRBV6-5	TRBJ2-2
CASSPRQATNEKLFF	TRBV18	TRBJ1-4
CASSVEETQYF	TRBV5-1	TRBJ2-5
CASSITGQYNQPQHF	TRBV19	TRBJ1-5
CASSPRVNGLSGANVLTF	TRBV19	TRBJ2-6
CAISSQGVPLHF	TRBV10-3	TRBJ1-6
CSVQTGARGYTF	TRBV29-1	TRBJ1-2
CAWSRQGRAGELFF	TRBV30	TRBJ2-2
CASRKLAGDNTGELFF	TRBV2	TRBJ2-2
CASSLRHGGYEQYF	TRBV7-3	TRBJ2-7
CASSLLNNEQFF	TRBV7-6	TRBJ2-1
CATSGPGSTDTQYF	TRBV15	TRBJ2-3
CSAREQETQYF	TRBV20-1	TRBJ2-5
CASSEVGVLGYEQYF	TRBV6-1	TRBJ2-7
CASSTGQGAPVKGYTF	TRBV5-1	TRBJ1-2
CASSASQGNNEKLFF	TRBV28	TRBJ1-4
CASSAWGGSDNQPQHF	TRBV6-1	TRBJ1-5
CASSKTSGGYTF	TRBV21-1	TRBJ1-2
CASSVGGESYEQYF	TRBV9	TRBJ2-7
CASSYGADEQYF	TRBV6-6	TRBJ2-7
CASSLGQEEYGYTF	TRBV5-6	TRBJ1-2
CASSPGSRRAFF	TRBV7-2	TRBJ1-1
CASSYSGSNEKLFF	TRBV6-6	TRBJ1-4
CASSVVGGPFNEQFF	TRBV9	TRBJ2-1
CASSPGGIPYEQYF	TRBV27	TRBJ2-7
CASSAGDRGYNEQFF	TRBV9	TRBJ2-1
CASSRLAGASSYNEQFF	TRBV27	TRBJ2-1
CASSFQPYNSPLHF	TRBV5-4	TRBJ1-6
CASSPVGSDEKLFF	TRBV18	TRBJ1-4
CASSSDRGISNEQFF	TRBV7-3	TRBJ2-1
CASSEGTTQGKADQKQYF	TRBV6-1	TRBJ2-7
CASSPRDRGSGLPPGEQYF	TRBV5-1	.
CASSSGIDQPQHF	TRBV18	TRBJ1-5
CAWSVRQGYGYTF	TRBV30	TRBJ1-2
CASSPPAGRLNGYTF	TRBV4-1	TRBJ1-2
CASSLRRSGELFF	TRBV13	TRBJ2-2
CASRDFGYEQFF	TRBV11-1	TRBJ2-1
CASSYQGARTDTQYF	TRBV6-5	TRBJ2-3